Listed below are T cell receptor beta chains from one sample, sequenced in a study of blood T cell repertoires in COVID-19. Only in-frame clones appear in the TCRdb table, and some are missing; sequencing was by immunoSEQ multiplex PCR. The data contain 72,000 or so clones, 80% of them singletons. The specimen sequenced was peripheral blood. The receptors come from a man aged 65 to 79 who had recovered from COVID-19. The CDR3 runs from the conserved cysteine through the conserved F or W. The D gene is left open where the match is weak. Not every row has a clone size; where given, it reads once, few, many or a size class.

>TRBJ2-7|.|few|TRBV29-1
CSVVGVGFEQYF
TGCAGCGTTGTCGGAGTTGGGTTCGAGCAGTACTTC
>TRBJ2-5|.|.|TRBV21-1
CASSKVRRGSQETQYF
TGTGCCAGCAGCAAAGTGCGGAGGGGCTCCCAAGAGACCCAGTACTTC
>TRBJ1-2|.|.|TRBV5-1
CASSTGGENYGYTF
TGCGCCAGCAGCACAGGCGGGGAGAACTATGGCTACACCTTC
>TRBJ1-2|TRBD1|few|TRBV28
CASSMRRDRVYTF
TGTGCCAGCAGTATGCGTAGGGACAGGGTGTACACCTTC
>TRBJ2-3|.|.|TRBV7-2
CASSFHIGLDTDTQYF
TGTGCCAGCAGCTTCCACATAGGACTTGACACAGATACGCAGTATTTT
>TRBJ2-7|.|.|TRBV5-1
CASSSVTDTYEQYF
TGCGCCAGCAGCTCCGTGACAGATACCTACGAGCAGTACTTC
>TRBJ1-2|TRBD1|.|TRBV27
CASSPHRGTNYGYTF
TGTGCCAGCAGTCCCCACAGGGGAACGAACTATGGCTACACCTTC
>TRBJ1-6|.|.|TRBV5-1
CASTQGSYNSPLHF
TGCGCCAGCACTCAGGGGTCCTATAATTCACCCCTCCACTTT
>TRBJ2-5|.|.|TRBV6-2/TRBV6-3
CASSRSRVEETQYF
TGTGCCAGCAGTCGAAGCAGGGTAGAGGAGACCCAGTACTTC
>TRBJ2-7|TRBD1|few|TRBV5-6
CASSPQGAREQYF
TGTGCCAGCAGCCCGCAGGGGGCTCGGGAGCAGTACTTC
>TRBJ2-4|TRBD1|once|TRBV7-2
CASSLEGAPGYIQYF
TGTGCCAGCAGCTTAGAGGGGGCGCCGGGATACATTCAGTACTTC
>TRBJ2-5|TRBD1|.|TRBV18
CASSPRRQGTGETQYF
TGTGCCAGCTCACCAAGGCGACAGGGGACCGGGGAGACCCAGTACTTC
>TRBJ1-2|.|.|TRBV5-6
CASSITTDGTYGYTF
TGTGCCAGCAGCATAACGACAGATGGTACCTATGGCTACACCTTC
>TRBJ2-5|TRBD1|.|TRBV28
CASRRGTGGVQETQYF
TGTGCCAGCAGAAGGGGGACAGGTGGGGTCCAAGAGACCCAGTACTTC
>TRBJ2-3|TRBD2|.|TRBV3-1/TRBV3-2
CASSPGLAGDTQYF
TGTGCCAGCAGCCCGGGACTAGCGGGAGATACGCAGTATTTT
>TRBJ2-1|TRBD2|.|TRBV27
CASSSRGTSYFGNEQFF
TGTGCCAGCAGTTCCCGCGGGACTAGCTATTTTGGCAATGAGCAGTTCTTC
>TRBJ2-1|.|.|TRBV6-5
CASTFASSYNEQFF
TGTGCCAGCACTTTTGCGAGCTCCTACAATGAGCAGTTCTTC
>TRBJ2-3|.|.|TRBV5-1
CASSSSSDRTDTQYF
TGCGCCAGCAGCTCCTCTAGCGATCGCACAGATACGCAGTATTTT
>TRBJ1-2|.|.|TRBV5-4
CASSSTANYGYTF
TGTGCCAGCAGCTCGACAGCTAACTATGGCTACACCTTC
>TRBJ2-7|.|.|TRBV19
CASSMGLSYEQYF
TGTGCCAGTAGTATGGGCTTGTCCTACGAGCAGTACTTC
>TRBJ2-7|TRBD1|.|TRBV10-3
CAISESRRQGTYEQYF
TGTGCCATCAGTGAGTCGAGGAGACAGGGGACGTACGAGCAGTACTTC
>TRBJ1-4|.|.|TRBV4-3
CASSLGQGESNEKLFF
TGCGCCAGCAGCCTAGGCCAAGGGGAAAGCAATGAAAAACTGTTTTTT
>TRBJ2-1|TRBD2|once|TRBV27
CASSTPGTSGTYNEQFF
TGTGCCAGCAGTACCCCAGGGACTAGCGGGACCTACAATGAGCAGTTCTTC
>TRBJ2-1|TRBD1|.|TRBV5-5
CASSFIRDSLYNEQFF
TGTGCCAGCAGCTTCATCCGGGACAGCCTGTACAATGAGCAGTTCTTC
>TRBJ1-4|.|.|TRBV5-4
CASSLAGFNEKLFF
TGTGCCAGCAGCTTGGCGGGGTTTAATGAAAAACTGTTTTTT
>TRBJ2-3|.|.|TRBV2
CASSERGLRTDTQYF
TGTGCCAGCAGTGAGAGGGGGTTGCGCACAGATACGCAGTATTTT
>TRBJ1-6|TRBD1|.|TRBV25-1
CASSDGTGRLTPLHF
TGTGCCAGCAGTGACGGGACAGGGAGGTTGACACCCCTCCACTTT
>TRBJ1-1|TRBD1|.|TRBV28
CASSLYLRQGAIMNTEAFF
TGTGCCAGCAGTTTATATCTAAGGCAGGGGGCCATAATGAACACTGAAGCTTTCTTT
>TRBJ2-3|TRBD2|.|TRBV5-8
CASSRTSGGPPNTDTQYF
TGTGCCAGCAGCAGAACTAGCGGGGGGCCTCCCAACACAGATACGCAGTATTTT
>TRBJ2-7|TRBD2|few|TRBV14
CASSHRGRGHEQYF
TGTGCCAGCAGCCATCGCGGGAGAGGACACGAGCAGTACTTC
>TRBJ2-7|TRBD1|.|TRBV28
CASSQGPGQGSREQYF
TGTGCCAGCAGTCAGGGACCGGGACAGGGCTCTCGCGAGCAGTACTTC
>TRBJ2-2|TRBD1|once|TRBV3-1/TRBV3-2
CASSLEGQGAGGELFF
TGTGCCAGCAGCCTCGAGGGACAGGGGGCCGGCGGGGAGCTGTTTTTT